Reported below is one TCR beta chain. Its antigen is unidentified. Germline assignment: CDR1 SGHKS and CDR2 YYEKEE (reference sequence). The CDR3 has 18 residues. This sample is part of a study of CXCR3-negative and CXCR3-positive naive CD8 T cells. Findings and caveats of the study: TRB CDR3s of CXCR3-positive naive cells were more hydrophobic than those of CXCR3-negative naive cells.

The method, 5' RACE with UMI labels, was used to prepare the TRB cDNA libraries. TCRdb reprocessed the 5' RACE reads; each CDR3 protein has one entry and no DNA is given. The sample holds under 85,000 distinct CDR3 sequences. The rearrangement joins TRBV5-5 to TRBJ2-6; there is no DNA to check the TCRdb D call of TRBD1. The specimen was naive CXCR3+ CD8+ T cells from blood. Subset noted: CD45RO-CCR7+CD27+CD95- naive CD8+ T cells expressing CXCR3 (TNR3+). This receptor was taken from a human donor in good health. Some clones in this sample may be carry-over from other donors' samples. The CDR3 sequence is CASSLARSRVVGANVLTF.